The next 29 T cell receptor beta chains were all read from a single sample in a study of CD8+CD57+ T cells in acquired aplastic anemia. The patients chosen for sequencing had shown expansion of CD8+CD57+ cells (detected by flow cytometry). Template material for TCR beta VDJ and CDR3 profiling consisted of genomic DNA. MiXCR was run by TCRdb on the reads, yielding one entry per CDR3 protein. Among about 120,000 distinct CDR3 sequences, 45% to 60% were seen once, and the ten largest hold approximately 28%. Material for sequencing was sorted CD4+, CD8+, or CD8+CD57+ T cells (not recorded which) from PBMCs. The receptor set was obtained from a human donor with aplastic anemia.

The rearrangement uses TRBV19 and TRBJ2-7; D is ambiguous. Germline V CDR1 and CDR2: LNHDA, SQIVND (reference sequence). The V gene lost 6 bases and the J gene lost 5 bases, with 11 bases spanning the gap. The CDR3 consists of 12 residues. The CDR3 DNA sequence: TGTGCCAGTAGCGTAGGACGGAACGAGCAGTACTTC. Translating it yields CASSVGRNEQYF.

In the case of this clonotype: This is likely a read error, given that the CDR3 carries no conserved phenylalanine or tryptophan at its end. This sequence joins TRBV10-1 and TRBJ2-1; TRBD2 matches at 8 bases. V shed 7 bases, J shed 6 bases, and the junction held 8 bases outside the gene matches. The CDR3 is 14 amino acids. The germline V gene encodes CDR1 WNHNN and CDR2 SYGVQD (reference sequence). CDR3 in amino acids: CASKRLAQGNEQFS. The CDR3 coding sequence is TGCGCCAGCAAGAGACTAGCGCAGGGCAATGAGCAGTTCTCC.

This clonotype occurred many times. The V call is TRBV13, the J call TRBJ2-7; D gene uncertain. The V gene lost 5 bases and the J gene lost 3 bases, with 17 bases spanning the gap. The length of the CDR3 is 15 residues. The germline V gene has CDR1 PRHDT and CDR2 FYEKMQ (reference sequence). In nucleotides, the CDR3 is TGTGCCAGCAGCCTCCGAGACGCCAGCCTCTACGAGCAGTACTTC. The encoded protein is CASSLRDASLYEQYF.

This sequence joins TRBV10-1 and TRBJ2-3; a weak D match, TRBD2 (6 bases). CDR1 is WNHNN, CDR2 SYGVQD, per germline (reference sequence). The CDR3 sequence is 16 residues long. With 10 bases removed from V and 2 bases from J, the gap between germline ends came to 22 bases. CDR3 amino acids: CATSRASDPSTDTQYF. CDR3 in DNA: TGCGCCACCTCGAGGGCTAGCGACCCTTCCACAGATACGCAGTATTTT.

Regarding this clonotype: Its ends do not fully match the called genes, so a read error is possible. The chain links TRBV5-1 to TRBJ2-1; 11 bases are a match to TRBD2. The CDR3 consists of 16 residues. Germline CDR1 and CDR2: SGHRS and YFSETQ. The CDR3 DNA reads TGCGCCAGCAGCGACGCTAGCGGGGGGTCTCCCAATGAGCGGTTCTTC. Amino acid sequence: CASSDASGGSPNERFF. The entire variable domain, with the rest obtained from reference TRBV5-1 and TRBJ2-1, is as follows: KAGVTQTPRYLIKTRGQQVTLSCSPISGHRSVSWYQQTPGQGLQFLFEYFSETQRNKGNFPGRFSGRQFSNSRSEMNVSTLELGDSALYLCASSDASGGSPNERFFGPGTRLTVL.

The rearrangement uses TRBV5-2 and TRBJ2-1; the table's TRBD2 call for D was not verified on the DNA. TRBV5-2 is annotated as a pseudogene. This CDR3 has 12 residues. The CDR3 DNA sequence: TGCGCCAGCAGTAGCGGGAGCGCTGAGCAGTTCTTC. It specifies CASSSGSAEQFF.

The V and J genes are TRBV10-3 and TRBJ2-5, with a tentative D call TRBD2 (7 bases). The CDR3 has 14 residues. Looked up from germline, CDR1 is ENHRY and CDR2 is SYGVKD. Trimming shortened V by 6 bases and J by 3 bases, and 14 bases separated the two germline ends. CDR3 nucleotides: TGTGCCATCAGGGGCCCGGGGGGCGAAGAGACCCAGTACTTC. Residues: CAIRGPGGEETQYF.

This clonotype was seen many times. This chain uses TRBV9 with TRBJ1-2; D remains ambiguous. The CDR3 runs to 10 residues. Germline lookup yields CDR1 SGDLS and CDR2 YYNGEE. The ends were cut back, 5 bases at V and 6 bases at J, with 5 bases in the middle. In DNA form, the CDR3 reads TGTGCCAGCAGGGGAGATGGCTACACCTTC. Protein sequence: CASRGDGYTF.

The V gene is TRBV7-2, the J gene TRBJ1-4; no reliable D call. This CDR3 spans 14 amino acids. Germline V gene data show CDR1 as SGHTA and CDR2 as FQGNSA. V was shortened by 5 bases and J by 2 bases, with 9 bases between the two germline ends. The CDR3 region has the DNA TGTGCCAGCAGCAAGGGTGGGACTAATGAAAAACTGTTTTTT. It translates to CASSKGGTNEKLFF.

In the case of this clonotype: At one end the junction does not follow the germline gene, possibly because of a read error. This sequence joins TRBV7-9 and TRBJ1-2; a possible D gene is TRBD1 (5 bases). Germline CDR1 and CDR2: SEHNR and FQNEAQ (reference sequence). The CDR3 is made up of 14 amino acids. DNA of the CDR3: TGTGCCAGCAGCGACCGGGGCGGCAGATATGGCTACGCCTTC. Residues: CASSDRGGRYGYAF.

The chain employs TRBV29-1 and TRBJ2-6; perhaps TRBD1 as D (6 bases). The germline V gene encodes CDR1 SQVTM and CDR2 ANQGSEA. V was trimmed by 6 bases and J by 0 bases, leaving 9 bases between them. The CDR3 loop spans 14 amino acids. The CDR3 nucleotides read TGCAGCGTGGGGGACATCTCTGGGGCCAACGTCCTGACTTTC. It is translated as CSVGDISGANVLTF.

V gene TRBV7-2 combines with J gene TRBJ2-5, with D perhaps TRBD2 (6 bases). Trimming removed 5 bases from V and 1 base from J, with 17 bases in between. The germline V gene encodes CDR1 SGHTA and CDR2 FQGNSA. CDR3 length equals 16 residues. CDR3 loop: CASSPNGVAAQETQYF. The DNA of the CDR3 is TGTGCCAGCAGCCCCAACGGGGTAGCGGCCCAAGAGACCCAGTACTTC.

The chain carries TRBV20-1 and TRBJ1-2; no reliable D call. V was shortened by 6 bases and J by 0 bases, with 11 bases between the two germline ends. From germline, CDR1 is DFQATT and CDR2 SNEGSKA (reference sequence). This CDR3 has 13 residues. The CDR3 here is CSARSPTNYGYTF. CDR3 sequence (DNA): TGCAGTGCAAGATCGCCGACTAACTATGGCTACACCTTC.

This clonotype has just a few counts. J is TRBJ1-1 and V is TRBV15, with 12 bases lining up with TRBD1. Germline CDR1 and CDR2: LNHNV and YYDKDF (reference sequence). CDR3 size: 17 residues. V shed 1 base, J shed 1 base, and the junction held 4 bases outside the gene matches. CDR3 sequence: CATSRALGQGANTEAFF. The CDR3 bases are TGTGCCACCAGCAGAGCGCTGGGACAGGGGGCGAACACTGAAGCTTTCTTT.

This sequence joins TRBV12-3 or TRBV12-4 and TRBJ2-5; D uncertain. The CDR3 sequence is 11 residues long. Deletions cut 7 bases from V and 3 bases from J, with 6 bases between. In nucleotides, the CDR3 is TGTGCCAGCACCCTGAAAGAGACCCAGTACTTC. It codes for CASTLKETQYF.

The rearrangement joins TRBV5-4 to TRBJ2-7, with D perhaps matching TRBD1 (6 bases). The V end lost 4 bases, the J end lost 0 bases, and 11 bases lay between the germline ends. The CDR3 has 14 amino acids. The V gene's germline CDR1 is SGHNT and CDR2 YYREEE (reference sequence). Written as DNA, the CDR3 is TGTGCCAGCAGCACGCCGGGACACTCCTACGAGCAGTACTTC. Translated: CASSTPGHSYEQYF.

The chain has TRBV7-2 and TRBJ2-2; no clear D. From germline, CDR1 is SGHTA and CDR2 FQGNSA. The CDR3 is 17 amino acids. Trimming removed 5 bases from V and 1 base from J, with 17 bases in between. The CDR3 DNA reads as TGTGCCAGCAGCCACATCGTTCCTGGGGTGAACACCGGGGAGCTGTTTTTT. It encodes CASSHIVPGVNTGELFF.

This sequence joins TRBV11-3 and TRBJ2-2; D might be TRBD1 (6 bases). V dropped 2 bases and J dropped 3 bases, with 7 bases sitting between them. Germline values: CDR1 SGHNT, CDR2 YENEEA. The CDR3 is made up of 14 amino acids. The CDR3 sequence is CASSLHRDTGELFF. The DNA for the CDR3 is TGTGCCAGCAGCTTACACAGGGACACCGGGGAGCTGTTTTTT.

This chain joins TRBV2 and TRBJ1-5; D is ambiguous. The CDR3 is made up of 14 amino acids. Germline CDR1 is SNHLY and CDR2 is FYNNEI. The V end was cut by 0 bases, the J end by 2 bases, with 5 bases between. The CDR3 spells CASSEAWGNQPQHF. The CDR3 DNA reads TGTGCCAGCAGTGAAGCCTGGGGCAATCAGCCCCAGCATTTT.

A remark on this clonotype: The junction shows a germline mismatch at one end, possibly a read error. This chain connects TRBV7-7 to TRBJ2-3; the D is unclear. In germline, CDR1 is SSHAT, CDR2 FNYEAQ (reference sequence). The CDR3 has 13 residues. This CDR3 is CASSQQFGDTQYF. Here the CDR3 DNA reads TGTGCTAGCAGCCAGCAGTTTGGGGATACGCAGTATTTT. Drawing the rest from reference TRBV7-7 and TRBJ2-3, the complete variable domain is GAGVSQSPRYKVTKRGQDVTLRCDPISSHATLYWYQQALGQGPEFLTYFNYEAQPDKSGLPSDRFSAERPEGSISTLTIQRTEQRDSAMYRCASSQQFGDTQYFGPGTRLTVL.

The chain links TRBV19 to TRBJ2-3; 15 bases line up with TRBD2. V dropped 4 bases and J dropped 3; count of bases not matched to a gene: 14. Germline CDR1 reads LNHDA; CDR2 reads SQIVND (reference sequence). The CDR3 spans 20 residues. In DNA, the CDR3 is TGTGCCAGTAGTACTCGGACTAGCGGGGGGGCCGTTTGGACAACAGATACGCAGTATTTT. It codes for CASSTRTSGGAVWTTDTQYF.

The chain couples TRBV11-2 to TRBJ2-5, with TRBD2 identical over 7 bases. Losses at the gene ends were 1 base for V and 4 bases for J; bases not matched to a gene: 9. CDR3 length: 16 residues. Germline V CDR1 and CDR2: SGHAT, FQNNGV. This chain's CDR3 is CASSLVGRVETETQYF. In nucleotides, the CDR3 is TGTGCCAGCAGCTTAGTGGGGAGGGTGGAGACAGAGACCCAGTACTTC.

On this clonotype itself: One end of the junction does not line up with germline, which may come from a read error. The chain combines TRBV2 with TRBJ2-1; 9 bases line up with TRBD1. CDR1 is SNHLY and CDR2 is FYNNEI in the germline V gene. The CDR3 spans 12 residues. In DNA, the CDR3 is TGTGCCAGCAGTGAAGACCTCCGGGACAGGGCCTTC. Amino acids: CASSEDLRDRAF.

This clonotype was detected once. CDR3 nucleotide sequence: TGCAGTGCTAGAGCCCTGGTGGCAGGGGTTCGGGCGCAGTATTTT. Translation gives CSARALVAGVRAQYF. The V call is TRBV20-1, the J call TRBJ2-3, with D perhaps matching TRBD1 (6 bases). V lost 1 base, J lost 10 bases, and 21 bases lay in between. Germline CDR1 is DFQATT and CDR2 is SNEGSKA (reference sequence). The CDR3 is 15 amino acids.

The chain carries TRBV4-1 and TRBJ1-2; 7 nucleotides match TRBD1. The CDR3 extends over 14 amino acids. Germline V lookup: CDR1 MGHRA, CDR2 YSYEKL. J was trimmed by 4 bases and V by 4 bases; bases with no gene match: 6. This chain's CDR3 is CASSPRQGPYGYTF. The CDR3 DNA sequence: TGCGCCAGCAGCCCACGACAGGGACCCTATGGCTACACCTTC.

V usage is TRBV27 and J usage is TRBJ1-6; perhaps TRBD1 as D (5 bases). Germline V CDR1 and CDR2: MNHEY, SMNVEV (reference sequence). This CDR3 has 15 amino acids. Deletions cut 5 bases from V and 8 bases from J, with 16 bases between. The CDR3 loop reads CASSLQVMRDSPLHF. The CDR3, as DNA: TGTGCCAGCAGTCTACAGGTAATGCGCGATTCACCCCTCCACTTT.

The chain combines TRBV5-1 with TRBJ2-5, with a weak D call TRBD2 (6 bases). Trimming pared 5 bases from V and 5 bases from J, leaving 16 bases between. Germline CDR1 SGHRS, CDR2 YFSETQ. This CDR3 has 14 amino acids. The CDR3: CASSSREPRETQYF. The DNA for the CDR3 is TGCGCCAGCAGTAGCCGGGAGCCGAGGGAGACCCAGTACTTC.

The chain carries TRBV12-3 or TRBV12-4 and TRBJ1-2; 10 bases fit TRBD1. The CDR3 consists of 14 residues. The J segment lost 7 bases and the V segment lost 6 bases, leaving 8 bases of the junction unmatched. Written as DNA, the CDR3 is TGTGCCAGCAGCCAGGGACAGGGGAACGTTGGCTACACCTTC. Encoded protein: CASSQGQGNVGYTF.

This clonotype was observed a single time. The chain combines TRBV24-1 with TRBJ2-2; TRBD2 matches 10 bases. V dropped 5 bases and J dropped 5; count of bases not matched to a gene: 4. Germline CDR1 reads KGHDR; CDR2 reads SFDVKD. This CDR3 is built from 15 residues. The CDR3 nucleotides are TGTGCCACCAGTGCAGCGGGGGGGCGGACCGGGGAGCTGTTTTTT. As protein: CATSAAGGRTGELFF.